These T cell receptor beta chains were read from a single sample in a study of vaccination and CD4 T cells after COVID-19. Their target antigens are unknown. One entry per CDR3 protein results from TCRdb running MiXCR on the PCR reads. The table includes around 17,000 distinct CDR3 sequences, over 65% detected once. The sequenced material came from CD4+ T cells from blood, cultured in vitro. The receptors were sampled from a human donor who had recovered from COVID-19. CDR3s include the opening cysteine and the closing phenylalanine or tryptophan. D genes are given only for firm matches. Rows may omit the clone size; those that give it use once, few, many or a size class.

j_call d_call clone_size v_call cdr3_aa cdr3_nt
TRBJ2-3 . . TRBV19 CASRSRTFVTDTQYF TGTGCCAGTCGGTCGAGGACGTTCGTCACAGATACGCAGTATTTT
TRBJ1-1 . once TRBV6-1 CASVPDILF TGTGCCAGTGTCCCAGATATCCTCTTT
TRBJ2-5 TRBD2 few TRBV10-3 CAISSWEGQETQYF TGTGCCATCAGTTCTTGGGAGGGACAAGAGACCCAGTACTTC
TRBJ2-5 TRBD1 . TRBV2 CASSEGQGGETQHF TGTGCCAGCAGTGAAGGACAGGGCGGAGAGACCCAGCACTTC
TRBJ1-5 TRBD1 . TRBV11-2 CASSLGQGQNQPQHF TGTGCCAGCAGCCTCGGACAGGGTCAGAACCAGCCCCAGCATTTT
TRBJ1-2 . . TRBV12-3/TRBV12-4 CASSLSSTDYGYTF TGTGCCAGCAGTTTATCCTCGACAGACTATGGCTACACCTTC
TRBJ2-1 . . TRBV6-1 CASSEGLNNEQFF TGTGCCAGCAGTGAAGGCCTGAACAATGAGCAGTTCTTC
TRBJ2-5 TRBD1 . TRBV7-7 CASSYEDRVETQYF TGTGCTAGCAGCTATGAGGACAGGGTTGAGACCCAGTACTTC
TRBJ1-3 . once TRBV7-6 CASSLAAGGSGNTIYF TGTGCCAGCAGCTTAGCCGCGGGAGGGTCTGGAAACACCATATATTTT
TRBJ1-5 . once TRBV20-1 CSAGDGLQPQHF TGCAGTGCTGGGGACGGGTTACAGCCCCAGCATTTT
TRBJ2-1 . . TRBV28 CASTRAGTYEQFF TGTGCCAGCACACGGGCCGGGACGTATGAGCAGTTCTTC
TRBJ1-1 . . TRBV12-3/TRBV12-4 CASSLRGAGNTEAFF TGTGCCAGCAGTTTAAGGGGGGCAGGTAACACTGAAGCTTTCTTT
TRBJ1-6 . . TRBV15 CATSSSRAFNSPLHF TGTGCCACCAGCAGTTCCCGGGCTTTCAATTCACCCCTCCACTTT
TRBJ1-1 . . TRBV6-1 CASSANGNTEAFF TGTGCCAGCAGTGCAAATGGGAACACTGAAGCTTTCTTT
TRBJ2-1 . . TRBV27 CASSRGGGLLNEQFF TGTGCCAGCAGTCGGGGTGGGGGGCTCTTAAATGAGCAGTTCTTC
TRBJ1-5 . . TRBV7-9 CASRPAGDGNQPQHF TGTGCCAGCAGACCCGCCGGGGATGGAAATCAGCCCCAGCATTTT
TRBJ2-5 TRBD2 . TRBV7-3 CASSPTGTSFETQYF TGTGCCAGCAGTCCAACCGGGACTAGTTTTGAGACCCAGTACTTC
TRBJ1-2 . . TRBV20-1 CSARWGGGYGYTF TGCAGTGCCCGCTGGGGAGGAGGCTATGGCTACACCTTC
TRBJ1-5 . few TRBV19 CASSRKGRQDTNQPQHF TGTGCCAGTAGCCGTAAGGGCAGGCAGGACACAAATCAGCCCCAGCATTTT
TRBJ2-6 . . TRBV7-2 CASSLAGGAGANVLTF TGTGCCAGCAGCTTAGCAGGAGGTGCTGGGGCCAACGTCCTGACTTTC
TRBJ1-5 . . TRBV6-1 CASSNRDSNQPQHF TGTGCCAGCAGTAACCGGGACAGCAATCAGCCCCAGCATTTT
TRBJ1-1 . . TRBV7-9 CASSLELASEAFF TGTGCCAGCAGCTTAGAGCTTGCGTCTGAAGCTTTCTTT
TRBJ2-7 . few TRBV7-6 CASSSWGTSPNEQYF TGTGCCAGCAGCTCCTGGGGTACTAGTCCGAACGAGCAGTACTTC
TRBJ2-2 . . TRBV25-1 CASSEYKQWAGELFF TGTGCCAGCAGTGAATATAAACAGTGGGCCGGGGAGCTGTTTTTT
TRBJ2-1 TRBD2 once TRBV24-1 CATSDQKAGRDNEQFF TGTGCCACCAGTGATCAGAAAGCGGGGCGAGACAATGAGCAGTTCTTC
TRBJ2-3 . once TRBV6-2/TRBV6-3 CASRAPLEDTQYF TGTGCCAGCAGGGCACCCTTGGAGGATACGCAGTATTTT
TRBJ1-2 . once TRBV5-1 CASTYFGGVGGYTF TGCGCCAGCACATACTTCGGGGGGGTCGGTGGCTACACCTTC
TRBJ1-2 . . TRBV2 CASTVGSYGYTF TGTGCCAGCACCGTAGGCAGCTATGGCTACACCTTC
TRBJ2-4 . . TRBV7-9 CASSAGQFPLAKNIQYF TGTGCCAGCAGTGCCGGACAGTTCCCGCTAGCCAAAAACATTCAGTACTTC
TRBJ1-1 . . TRBV19 CASSMRGTNTEAFF TGTGCCAGTAGTATGCGCGGGACGAACACTGAAGCTTTCTTT
TRBJ2-3 . few TRBV11-2 CASSLGNTDTQYF TGTGCCAGCAGCTTAGGAAACACAGATACGCAGTATTTT
TRBJ1-2 . . TRBV6-2/TRBV6-3 CASSTSGVFHGYTF TGTGCCAGCAGTACCTCAGGGGTCTTCCATGGCTACACCTTC
TRBJ2-3 TRBD2 . TRBV5-1 CASSLTAGGPDTQYF TGCGCCAGCAGCTTGACTGCGGGGGGCCCAGATACGCAGTATTTT
TRBJ2-5 TRBD2 . TRBV19 CASSIGGRGQETQYF TGTGCCAGTAGTATAGGCGGGAGGGGTCAAGAGACCCAGTACTTC
TRBJ1-2 . . TRBV20-1 CSAFAGTVTNYGYTF TGCAGTGCCTTTGCCGGGACGGTGACTAACTATGGCTACACCTTC
TRBJ1-4 TRBD1 few TRBV6-7 CASSKTGDRGGEKLFF TGTGCCAGCAGCAAGACGGGGGACAGGGGTGGTGAAAAACTGTTTTTT
TRBJ1-2 . . TRBV6-4 CASSAEQGTYFGYTF TGTGCCAGCAGCGCTGAACAGGGCACCTATTTTGGCTACACCTTC
TRBJ2-5 . . TRBV7-9 CASSLVGVSETQYF TGTGCCAGCAGCTTAGTGGGAGTGTCGGAGACCCAGTACTTC
TRBJ1-5 . few TRBV12-3/TRBV12-4 CASSPGGGGPQHF TGTGCCAGCAGTCCGGGAGGGGGAGGGCCCCAGCATTTT
TRBJ2-2 TRBD2 . TRBV27 CASSLRAGVAGELFF TGTGCCAGCAGTTTAAGGGCGGGAGTGGCCGGGGAGCTGTTTTTT
TRBJ1-1 . once TRBV6-1 CASTPGGTNTEAFF TGTGCCAGCACCCCCGGGGGCACGAACACTGAAGCTTTCTTT
TRBJ1-5 . . TRBV6-2/TRBV6-3 CASSYNSNQPQHF TGTGCCAGCAGTTACAATAGCAATCAGCCCCAGCATTTT
TRBJ2-5 . . TRBV20-1 CSARRGQLNQETQYF TGCAGTGCTAGAAGGGGTCAACTGAACCAAGAGACCCAGTACTTC
TRBJ2-1 TRBD2 . TRBV7-2 CASSPGLAGEGEQFF TGTGCCAGCAGCCCGGGACTAGCGGGGGAAGGTGAGCAGTTCTTC
TRBJ1-1 . . TRBV20-1 CSAPPSNTEAFF TGCAGTGCTCCACCGTCGAACACTGAAGCTTTCTTT
TRBJ1-3 . . TRBV19 CASRSRPATGNTIYF TGTGCCAGTAGATCCCGGCCAGCCACTGGAAACACCATATATTTT
TRBJ2-7 . . TRBV2 CASSQGSSYEQYF TGTGCCAGCAGTCAGGGGAGCTCCTACGAGCAGTACTTC
TRBJ1-2 . . TRBV2 CASSEAGLGGYTF TGTGCCAGCAGTGAAGCCGGTCTGGGAGGCTACACCTTC
TRBJ2-2 TRBD1 . TRBV5-1 CASSWDSPNTGELFF TGCGCCAGCAGCTGGGACAGTCCCAACACCGGGGAGCTGTTTTTT
TRBJ1-2 . . TRBV11-3 CASSLDGEPGYGYTF TGTGCCAGCAGCTTAGATGGGGAGCCAGGCTATGGCTACACCTTC
TRBJ2-7 TRBD1 . TRBV20-1 CSASPRGRDEQYF TGCAGTGCTAGCCCCAGGGGGCGCGACGAGCAGTACTTC
TRBJ1-1 . . TRBV20-1 CSARSSGYTEAFF TGCAGTGCTAGATCCTCCGGGTACACTGAAGCTTTCTTT
TRBJ1-5 TRBD1 . TRBV27 CASSSTGVGQPQHF TGTGCCAGCAGTTCGACAGGGGTGGGTCAGCCCCAGCATTTT
TRBJ2-2 TRBD2 . TRBV6-1 CASSRSGGALGRTGELFF TGTGCCAGCAGCCGTAGCGGGGGGGCCTTGGGAAGGACCGGGGAGCTGTTTTTT
TRBJ1-1 . . TRBV29-1 CSVEVENTEAFF TGCAGCGTTGAAGTCGAGAACACTGAAGCTTTCTTT
TRBJ2-2 . . TRBV19 CASSRGLNTGELFF TGTGCCAGTAGTAGGGGCTTGAACACCGGGGAGCTGTTTTTT
TRBJ2-3 TRBD1 . TRBV2 CASKGSGTGPDTQYF TGTGCCAGCAAGGGGTCCGGGACAGGGCCAGATACGCAGTATTTT
TRBJ1-5 . . TRBV20-1 CSARVMKSNQPQHF TGCAGTGCTAGAGTGATGAAGTCAAATCAGCCCCAGCATTTT